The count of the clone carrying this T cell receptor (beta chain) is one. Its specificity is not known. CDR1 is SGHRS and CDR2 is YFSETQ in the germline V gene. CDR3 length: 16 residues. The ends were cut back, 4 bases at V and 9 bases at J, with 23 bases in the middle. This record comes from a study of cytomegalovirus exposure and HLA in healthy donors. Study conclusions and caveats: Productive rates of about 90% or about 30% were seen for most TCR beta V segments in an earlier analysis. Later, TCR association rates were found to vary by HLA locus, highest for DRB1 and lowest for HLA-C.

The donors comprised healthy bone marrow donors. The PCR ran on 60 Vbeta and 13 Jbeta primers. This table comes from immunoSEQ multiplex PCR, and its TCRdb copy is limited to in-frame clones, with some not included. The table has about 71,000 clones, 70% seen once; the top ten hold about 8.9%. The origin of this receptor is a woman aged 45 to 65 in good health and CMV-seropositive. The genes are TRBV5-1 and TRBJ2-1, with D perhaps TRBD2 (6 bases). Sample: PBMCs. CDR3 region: CASSKLRDSITGEQFF. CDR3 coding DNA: TGCGCCAGCAGCAAATTACGGGACTCCATCACGGGTGAGCAGTTCTTC.